These T cell receptor beta chains were read from a single sample in a study of long-term antiretroviral therapy in people with HIV. Clones were sequenced by immunoSEQ multiplex PCR, and TCRdb holds only the in-frame ones, with some missing. The sample holds approximately 16,000 clones, about 85% seen once. The sample in question was unsorted PBMCs, obtained 0.5 years after starting antiretroviral therapy. The receptors come from a woman aged 40 to 50 with HIV. CDR3s include the opening cysteine and the closing phenylalanine or tryptophan. D genes are given only for firm matches. A clone size is listed for some rows: how often the clone was seen (once, few, many), or a class if it is expanded.

j_gene: TRBJ2-7
abundance: -
d_gene: TRBD2
v_gene: TRBV5-1
CDR3nt: TGCGCCAGCAGCCGCGGGCTAGCGGGAGGATCCTACGAGCAGTACTTC
CDR3aa: CASSRGLAGGSYEQYF

j_gene: TRBJ2-7
abundance: -
d_gene: -
v_gene: TRBV7-9
CDR3nt: TGTGCCAGCGTCCAAGTGGGCGGGGCACCCGACTTC
CDR3aa: CASVQVGGAPDF

j_gene: TRBJ1-5
abundance: -
d_gene: -
v_gene: TRBV6-1
CDR3nt: TGTGCCAGCAGTGCGGGACGGGATAGCAATCAGCCCCAGCATTTT
CDR3aa: CASSAGRDSNQPQHF

j_gene: TRBJ2-3
abundance: -
d_gene: -
v_gene: TRBV7-9
CDR3nt: TGTGCCAGCAGTCGACTCGTAGGGGCTGGTTCCACAGATACGCAGTATTTT
CDR3aa: CASSRLVGAGSTDTQYF

j_gene: TRBJ1-1
abundance: once
d_gene: -
v_gene: TRBV10-3
CDR3nt: TGTGCCATCAGTGACCGATCGAACACTGAAGCTTTCTTT
CDR3aa: CAISDRSNTEAFF

j_gene: TRBJ1-2
abundance: -
d_gene: -
v_gene: TRBV28
CDR3nt: TGTGCCAGCAGACAGGGACCCCAGTACGGCTACACCTTC
CDR3aa: CASRQGPQYGYTF

j_gene: TRBJ1-5
abundance: -
d_gene: -
v_gene: TRBV28
CDR3nt: TGTGCCAGCAGCCTGGGTAGCGTGGTGGGCAATCAGCCCCAGCATTTT
CDR3aa: CASSLGSVVGNQPQHF

j_gene: TRBJ1-1
abundance: -
d_gene: -
v_gene: TRBV5-6
CDR3nt: TGTGCCAGCAGCTTGGCGGGATTTACTGAAGCTTTCTTT
CDR3aa: CASSLAGFTEAFF

j_gene: TRBJ2-1
abundance: -
d_gene: TRBD1
v_gene: TRBV2
CDR3nt: TGTGCCAGCAGTCCGCGGACAGGTGGTTCCCAAAATGAGCAGTTCTTC
CDR3aa: CASSPRTGGSQNEQFF

j_gene: TRBJ1-2
abundance: -
d_gene: -
v_gene: TRBV21-1
CDR3nt: TGTGATGCGCCGGACGATGGCTACACCTTC
CDR3aa: CDAPDDGYTF

j_gene: TRBJ1-5
abundance: -
d_gene: TRBD1
v_gene: TRBV2
CDR3nt: TGTGCCAGCAGTGATGGGGCGCCGGGGGACAGGGGATTTCAGCCCCAGCATTTT
CDR3aa: CASSDGAPGDRGFQPQHF

j_gene: TRBJ1-2
abundance: -
d_gene: -
v_gene: TRBV2
CDR3nt: TGTGCCAGCAGTGGAGTTAACTATGGCTACACCTTC
CDR3aa: CASSGVNYGYTF

j_gene: TRBJ2-1
abundance: -
d_gene: TRBD2
v_gene: TRBV5-1
CDR3nt: TGCGCCAGCAGCACTAGTCCTGGGACTAGCGGGAGGGGATACAATGAGCAGTTCTTC
CDR3aa: CASSTSPGTSGRGYNEQFF

j_gene: TRBJ2-5
abundance: -
d_gene: TRBD2
v_gene: TRBV7-3
CDR3nt: TGTGCCAGCAGCCCCCTGCCTAGCGGGCTGGAGACCCAGTACTTC
CDR3aa: CASSPLPSGLETQYF

j_gene: TRBJ2-7
abundance: -
d_gene: TRBD1
v_gene: TRBV5-1
CDR3nt: TGCGCCAGCAGCGTTGGGACAGGGGCGTACGAGCAGTACTTC
CDR3aa: CASSVGTGAYEQYF

j_gene: TRBJ2-2
abundance: -
d_gene: -
v_gene: TRBV7-6
CDR3nt: TGTGCCAGCACCCACCCGGGGAAGAACACCGGGGAGCTGTTTTTT
CDR3aa: CASTHPGKNTGELFF

j_gene: TRBJ2-2
abundance: -
d_gene: -
v_gene: TRBV27
CDR3nt: TGTGCCAGCAGAGTCTGGGACACCGGGGAGCTGTTTTTT
CDR3aa: CASRVWDTGELFF

j_gene: TRBJ2-7
abundance: once
d_gene: TRBD2
v_gene: TRBV7-9
CDR3nt: TGTGCCAGCAGCTCCCGCACTAGCGTCACGTCCTACGAGCAGTACTTC
CDR3aa: CASSSRTSVTSYEQYF

j_gene: TRBJ1-1
abundance: -
d_gene: -
v_gene: TRBV5-1
CDR3nt: TGCGCCAGCAGCTTGGGGGGGAACACTGAAGCTTTCTTT
CDR3aa: CASSLGGNTEAFF

j_gene: TRBJ2-3
abundance: -
d_gene: -
v_gene: TRBV27
CDR3nt: TGTGCCAGCAGGTTAATTGGGTCTAGCACAGATACGCAGTATTTT
CDR3aa: CASRLIGSSTDTQYF

j_gene: TRBJ2-7
abundance: -
d_gene: -
v_gene: TRBV10-3
CDR3nt: TGTGCCATGGGACTGGCGAACTACGAGCAGTACTTC
CDR3aa: CAMGLANYEQYF

j_gene: TRBJ1-4
abundance: once
d_gene: TRBD1
v_gene: TRBV6-5
CDR3nt: TGTGCCAGCAGAACCGGGACAGGGTTTGGAAAACTGTTTTTT
CDR3aa: CASRTGTGFGKLFF

j_gene: TRBJ2-7
abundance: -
d_gene: -
v_gene: TRBV5-4
CDR3nt: TGTGCCAGCGGTAATGGCGCCCCGGCCCGGTACTTC
CDR3aa: CASGNGAPARYF

j_gene: TRBJ2-7
abundance: -
d_gene: -
v_gene: TRBV7-9
CDR3nt: TGTGCCAGCAGCTTAGTGGGGGACTCCTACGAGCAGTACTTC
CDR3aa: CASSLVGDSYEQYF

j_gene: TRBJ2-7
abundance: -
d_gene: -
v_gene: TRBV2
CDR3nt: TGTGCCAGCAATCAACTAGCTACTTACGAGCAGTACTTC
CDR3aa: CASNQLATYEQYF

j_gene: TRBJ2-7
abundance: few
d_gene: TRBD1
v_gene: TRBV5-5
CDR3nt: TGTGCCAGCAGCTTGGGACCAGGGGGCTACGAGCAGTACTTC
CDR3aa: CASSLGPGGYEQYF

j_gene: TRBJ2-1
abundance: -
d_gene: -
v_gene: TRBV7-2
CDR3nt: TGTGCCAGCAGCCCCAGGGTGAATAGGAACAATGAGCAGTTCTTC
CDR3aa: CASSPRVNRNNEQFF

j_gene: TRBJ2-7
abundance: -
d_gene: -
v_gene: TRBV5-4
CDR3nt: TGTGCCAGCAGCTTGGAGGGGGGTGAGCAGTACTTC
CDR3aa: CASSLEGGEQYF

j_gene: TRBJ2-5
abundance: -
d_gene: -
v_gene: TRBV5-1
CDR3nt: TGCGCCAGCAGCTTGGTACCAGAATCCCAAGAGACCCAGTACTTC
CDR3aa: CASSLVPESQETQYF

j_gene: TRBJ2-3
abundance: -
d_gene: -
v_gene: TRBV5-6
CDR3nt: TGTGCCAGCAGCCGGACCCCGTCAGATACGCAGTATTTT
CDR3aa: CASSRTPSDTQYF

j_gene: TRBJ2-3
abundance: -
d_gene: -
v_gene: TRBV5-4
CDR3nt: TGTGCCAGCAGCTTGATTTCGGGGTGGCCGACAGATACGCAGTATTTT
CDR3aa: CASSLISGWPTDTQYF

j_gene: TRBJ2-2
abundance: -
d_gene: -
v_gene: TRBV27
CDR3nt: TGTGCCAGCAGTTTTAACACCGGGGAGCTGTTTTTT
CDR3aa: CASSFNTGELFF

j_gene: TRBJ2-3
abundance: -
d_gene: TRBD1
v_gene: TRBV6-5
CDR3nt: TGTGCCAGCAGTGAGACAGGGGGAAATACGCAGTATTTT
CDR3aa: CASSETGGNTQYF

j_gene: TRBJ2-3
abundance: -
d_gene: -
v_gene: TRBV4-2
CDR3nt: TGTGCCAGCAGCCAAGATCCCCAGGCATACTCTTCCACAGATACGCAGTATTTT
CDR3aa: CASSQDPQAYSSTDTQYF

j_gene: TRBJ1-2
abundance: -
d_gene: -
v_gene: TRBV27
CDR3nt: TGTGCCAGCAGTTTAGGGGGGAACTATGGCTACACCTTC
CDR3aa: CASSLGGNYGYTF